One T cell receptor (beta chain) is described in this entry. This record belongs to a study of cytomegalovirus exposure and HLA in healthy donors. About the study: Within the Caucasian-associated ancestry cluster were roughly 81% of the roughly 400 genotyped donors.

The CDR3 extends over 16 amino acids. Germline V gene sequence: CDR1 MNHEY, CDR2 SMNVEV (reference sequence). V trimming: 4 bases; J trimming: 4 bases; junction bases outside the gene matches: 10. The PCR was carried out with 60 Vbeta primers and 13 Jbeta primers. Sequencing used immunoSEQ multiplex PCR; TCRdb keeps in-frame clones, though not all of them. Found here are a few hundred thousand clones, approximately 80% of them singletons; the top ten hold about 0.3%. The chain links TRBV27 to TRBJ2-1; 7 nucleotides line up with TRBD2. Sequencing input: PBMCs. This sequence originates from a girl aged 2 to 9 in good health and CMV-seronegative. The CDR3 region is CASSWGLPRFYNEQFF. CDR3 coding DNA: TGTGCCAGCAGTTGGGGACTACCTCGTTTTTACAATGAGCAGTTCTTC.